The T cell receptor beta chain described here comes from a study of blood T cell repertoires in COVID-19. About the study: The United States, Italy and Spain provided the acute and convalescent COVID-19 samples.

Libraries were prepared by immunoSEQ multiplex PCR; TCRdb keeps only in-frame clonotypes and omits some of them. This table has 250,000 to 350,000 clones, 70% to 90% appearing once. CDR1 and CDR2 from the germline V gene are SNHLY and FYNNEI. This CDR3 is built from 16 residues. Germline trimming cut 2 bases from V and 4 bases from J; bases unmatched to any gene: 5. All enrollees were roughly 18 to 95 years old and from 20 to 25 US areas. Which cohort a participant joined came from the clinical history participants gave. For recovered donors of Cohort 3, there were two negative PCRs, clearance, or symptom resolution.

Source material: PBMCs or T cells enriched from blood (not recorded which). The sequence was obtained from a woman younger than 45 who had recovered from COVID-19. The rearrangement joins TRBV2 to TRBJ2-5; 12 bases agree with TRBD2. CDR3 coding DNA: TGTGCCAGCAGTGAATCCCGACTAGCGGGGGTAGAGACCCAGTACTTC. This encodes CASSESRLAGVETQYF.